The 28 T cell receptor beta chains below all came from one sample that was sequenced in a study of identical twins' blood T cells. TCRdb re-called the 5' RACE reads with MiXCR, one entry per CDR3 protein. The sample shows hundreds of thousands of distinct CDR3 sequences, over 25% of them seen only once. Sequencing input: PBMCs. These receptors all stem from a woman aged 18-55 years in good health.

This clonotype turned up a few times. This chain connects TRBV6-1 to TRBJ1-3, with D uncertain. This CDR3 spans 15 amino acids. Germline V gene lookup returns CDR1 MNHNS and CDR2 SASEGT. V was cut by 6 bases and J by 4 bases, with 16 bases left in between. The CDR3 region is CASREQPVAGNTIYF. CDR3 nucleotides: TGTGCCAGCAGAGAACAACCCGTGGCCGGAAACACCATATATTTT.

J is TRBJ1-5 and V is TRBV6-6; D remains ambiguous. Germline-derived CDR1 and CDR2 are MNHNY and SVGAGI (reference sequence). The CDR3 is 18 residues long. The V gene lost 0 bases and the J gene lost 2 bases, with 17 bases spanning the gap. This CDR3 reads CASSYSVQVGWGNQPQHF. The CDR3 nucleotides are TGTGCCAGCAGTTACTCGGTGCAGGTAGGTTGGGGCAATCAGCCCCAGCATTTT.

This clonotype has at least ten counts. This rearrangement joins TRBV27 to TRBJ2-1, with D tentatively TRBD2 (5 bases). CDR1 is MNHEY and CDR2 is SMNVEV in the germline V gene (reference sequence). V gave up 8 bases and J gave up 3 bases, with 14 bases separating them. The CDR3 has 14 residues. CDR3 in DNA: TGTGCCAGCGCCGCCCTTGGGAGCTACAATGAGCAGTTCTTC. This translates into CASAALGSYNEQFF.

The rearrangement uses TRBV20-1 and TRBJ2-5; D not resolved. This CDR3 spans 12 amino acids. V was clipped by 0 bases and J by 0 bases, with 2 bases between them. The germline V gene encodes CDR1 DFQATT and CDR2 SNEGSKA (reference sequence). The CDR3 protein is CSAREYQETQYF. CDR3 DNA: TGCAGTGCTAGAGAGTACCAAGAGACCCAGTACTTC.

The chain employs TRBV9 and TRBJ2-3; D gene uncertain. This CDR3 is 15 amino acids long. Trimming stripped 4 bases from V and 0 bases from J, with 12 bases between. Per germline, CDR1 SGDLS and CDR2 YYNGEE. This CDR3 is CASSPQLTSTDTQYF. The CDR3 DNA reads TGTGCCAGCAGCCCACAACTGACAAGCACAGATACGCAGTATTTT.

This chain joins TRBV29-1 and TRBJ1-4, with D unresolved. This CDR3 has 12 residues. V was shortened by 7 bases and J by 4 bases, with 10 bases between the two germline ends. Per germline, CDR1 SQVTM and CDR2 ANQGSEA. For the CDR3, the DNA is TGCAGCGGTCGGTCCGGTAATGAAAAACTGTTTTTT. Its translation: CSGRSGNEKLFF.

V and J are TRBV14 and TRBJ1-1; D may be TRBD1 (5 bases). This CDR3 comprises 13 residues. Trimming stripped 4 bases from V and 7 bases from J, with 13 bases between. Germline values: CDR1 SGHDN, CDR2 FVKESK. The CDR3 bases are TGTGCCAGCAGCCCAAATTCGGGGCGTGAAGCTTTCTTT. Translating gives CASSPNSGREAFF.

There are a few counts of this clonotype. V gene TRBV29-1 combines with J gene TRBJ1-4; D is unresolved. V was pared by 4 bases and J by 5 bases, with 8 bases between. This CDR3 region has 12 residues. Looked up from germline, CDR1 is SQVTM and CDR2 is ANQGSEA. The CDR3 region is CSVGTWNEKLFF. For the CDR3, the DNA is TGCAGCGTTGGTACATGGAATGAAAAACTGTTTTTT.

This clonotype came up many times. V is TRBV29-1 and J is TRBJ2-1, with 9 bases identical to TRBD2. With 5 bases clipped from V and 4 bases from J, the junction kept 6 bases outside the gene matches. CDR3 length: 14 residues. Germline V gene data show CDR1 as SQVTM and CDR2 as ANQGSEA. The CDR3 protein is CSVPSGTRYNEQFF. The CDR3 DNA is TGCAGCGTTCCTAGCGGGACTCGATACAATGAGCAGTTCTTC.

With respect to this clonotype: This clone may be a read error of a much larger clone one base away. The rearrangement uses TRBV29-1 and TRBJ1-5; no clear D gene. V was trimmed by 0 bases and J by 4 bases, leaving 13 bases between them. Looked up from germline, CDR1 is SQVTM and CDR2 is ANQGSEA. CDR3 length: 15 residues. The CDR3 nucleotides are TGCAGCGTTGAAGACTGGTGGTGGGAGAATCAGCCCCAGCATTTT. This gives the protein CSVEDWWWENQPQHF.

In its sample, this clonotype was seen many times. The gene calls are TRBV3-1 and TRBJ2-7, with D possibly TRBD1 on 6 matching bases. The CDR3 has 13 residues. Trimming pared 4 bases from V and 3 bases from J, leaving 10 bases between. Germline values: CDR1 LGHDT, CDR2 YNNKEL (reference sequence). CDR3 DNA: TGTGCCAGCAGCCCAATGGACAGCTACGAGCAGTACTTC. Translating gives CASSPMDSYEQYF.

CDR3 DNA sequence: TGTGCCAGTAGTATAGATCGATACAGGGCAACTAATGAAAAACTGTTTTTT. It encodes CASSIDRYRATNEKLFF. The chain carries TRBV19 and TRBJ1-4; possible D gene TRBD1, 6 bases. The CDR3 runs to 17 residues. CDR1 is LNHDA and CDR2 is SQIVND in the germline V gene (reference sequence). The V end lost 0 bases, the J end lost 0 bases, and 11 bases lay between the germline ends.

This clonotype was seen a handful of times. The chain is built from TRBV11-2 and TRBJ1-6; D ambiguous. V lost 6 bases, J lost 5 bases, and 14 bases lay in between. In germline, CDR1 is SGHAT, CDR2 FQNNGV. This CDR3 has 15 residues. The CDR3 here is CASRRPGRNNSPLHF. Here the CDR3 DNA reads TGTGCCAGCAGGAGGCCCGGGAGGAATAATTCACCCCTCCACTTT.

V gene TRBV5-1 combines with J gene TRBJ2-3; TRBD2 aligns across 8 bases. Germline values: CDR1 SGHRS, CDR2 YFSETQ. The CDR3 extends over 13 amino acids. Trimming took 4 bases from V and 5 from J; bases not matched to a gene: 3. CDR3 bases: TGCGCCAGCAGCCCCCTAGCGGGAGATACGCAGTATTTT. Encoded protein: CASSPLAGDTQYF.

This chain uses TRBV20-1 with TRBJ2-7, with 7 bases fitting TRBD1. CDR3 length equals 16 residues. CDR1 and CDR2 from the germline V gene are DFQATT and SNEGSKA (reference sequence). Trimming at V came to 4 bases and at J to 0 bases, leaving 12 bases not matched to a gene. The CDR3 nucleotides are TGCAGTGCTATGGGGACAGACGCGTATTTCTCCTACGAGCAGTACTTC. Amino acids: CSAMGTDAYFSYEQYF.

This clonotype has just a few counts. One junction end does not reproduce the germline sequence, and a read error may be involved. CDR3 nucleotides: TGTGCCGGCAGTTCGCACCTAACTGAAGCTTTCTTT. Amino acids: CAGSSHLTEAFF. The chain carries TRBV28 and TRBJ1-1; D is undetermined. CDR3 length: 12 amino acids. Germline V gives CDR1 MDHEN, CDR2 SYDVKM.

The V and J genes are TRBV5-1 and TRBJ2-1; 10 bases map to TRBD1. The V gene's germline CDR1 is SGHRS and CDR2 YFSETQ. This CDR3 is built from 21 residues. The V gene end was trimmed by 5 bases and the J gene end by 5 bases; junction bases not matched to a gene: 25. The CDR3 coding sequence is TGCGCCAGCAGTTCTCCGACCGGGACAGGGGTTTGGTATACTGGTAACAATGAGCAGTTCTTC. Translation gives CASSSPTGTGVWYTGNNEQFF. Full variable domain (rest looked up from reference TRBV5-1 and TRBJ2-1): KAGVTQTPRYLIKTRGQQVTLSCSPISGHRSVSWYQQTPGQGLQFLFEYFSETQRNKGNFPGRFSGRQFSNSRSEMNVSTLELGDSALYLCASSSPTGTGVWYTGNNEQFFGPGTRLTVL.

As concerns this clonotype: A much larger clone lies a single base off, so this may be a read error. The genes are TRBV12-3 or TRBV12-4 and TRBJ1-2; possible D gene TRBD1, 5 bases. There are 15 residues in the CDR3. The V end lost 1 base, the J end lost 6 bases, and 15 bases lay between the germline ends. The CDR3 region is CASSLGNTGFHGYTF. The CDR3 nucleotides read TGTGCCAGCAGTTTAGGAAATACAGGATTTCATGGCTACACCTTC.

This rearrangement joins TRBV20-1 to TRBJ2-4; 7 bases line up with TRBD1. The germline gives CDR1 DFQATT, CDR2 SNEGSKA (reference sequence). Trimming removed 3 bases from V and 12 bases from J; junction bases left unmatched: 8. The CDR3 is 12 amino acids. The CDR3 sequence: CSASRDRSSQYF. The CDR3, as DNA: TGCAGTGCTAGCCGGGACAGATCATCTCAGTACTTC.

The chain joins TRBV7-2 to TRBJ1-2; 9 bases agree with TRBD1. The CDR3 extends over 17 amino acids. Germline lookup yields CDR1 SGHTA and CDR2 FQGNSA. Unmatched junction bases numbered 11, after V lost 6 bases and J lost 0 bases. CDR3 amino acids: CASRPKDRGPANYGYTF. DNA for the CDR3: TGTGCCAGCAGGCCTAAGGACAGGGGACCAGCTAACTATGGCTACACCTTC.

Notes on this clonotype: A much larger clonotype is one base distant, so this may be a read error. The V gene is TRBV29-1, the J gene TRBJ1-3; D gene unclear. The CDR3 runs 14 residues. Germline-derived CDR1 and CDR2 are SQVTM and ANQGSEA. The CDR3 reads CGVTFSYSGNTIYF. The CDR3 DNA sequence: TGCGGCGTCACCTTCAGCTACTCTGGAAACACCATATATTTT.

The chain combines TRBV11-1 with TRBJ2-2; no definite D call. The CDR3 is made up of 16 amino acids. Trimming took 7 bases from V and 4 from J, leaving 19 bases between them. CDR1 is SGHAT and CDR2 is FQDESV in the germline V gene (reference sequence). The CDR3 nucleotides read TGTGCCAGCACCTCTTTATGGGTAGGCGGCACCGGGGAGCTGTTTTTT. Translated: CASTSLWVGGTGELFF.

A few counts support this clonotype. CDR3 loop: CASSPTLVYETQYF. Written as DNA, the CDR3 is TGTGCCAGTAGTCCCACACTAGTTTACGAGACCCAGTACTTC. V usage is TRBV19 and J usage is TRBJ2-5; D possibly corresponds to TRBD2 (5 bases). The germline CDR1 and CDR2 sequences are LNHDA and SQIVND (reference sequence). Deletions cut 5 bases from V and 5 bases from J, with 15 bases between. The CDR3 contains 14 residues.

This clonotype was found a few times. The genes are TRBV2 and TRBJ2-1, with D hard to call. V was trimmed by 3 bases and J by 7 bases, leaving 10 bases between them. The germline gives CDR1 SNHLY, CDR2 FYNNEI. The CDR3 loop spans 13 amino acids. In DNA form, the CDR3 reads TGTGCCAGCAGTGAGTTGAGATTGAATGAGCAGTTCTTC. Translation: CASSELRLNEQFF.

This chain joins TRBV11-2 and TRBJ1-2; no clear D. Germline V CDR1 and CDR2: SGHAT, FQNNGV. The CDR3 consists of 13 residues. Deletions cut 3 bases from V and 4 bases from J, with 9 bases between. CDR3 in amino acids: CASSLGWFYGYTF. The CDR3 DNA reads TGTGCCAGCAGCTTGGGGTGGTTCTATGGCTACACCTTC.

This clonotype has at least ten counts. CDR3 loop: CASSLAQGNYGYTF. The CDR3, as DNA: TGTGCCAGCAGCTTAGCGCAAGGAAACTATGGCTACACCTTC. V usage is TRBV7-2 and J usage is TRBJ1-2, with no clear D. The germline V and J ends were trimmed by 0 bases and 2 bases, with 7 bases remaining between them. Germline CDR1 reads SGHTA; CDR2 reads FQGNSA. The CDR3 totals 14 residues.

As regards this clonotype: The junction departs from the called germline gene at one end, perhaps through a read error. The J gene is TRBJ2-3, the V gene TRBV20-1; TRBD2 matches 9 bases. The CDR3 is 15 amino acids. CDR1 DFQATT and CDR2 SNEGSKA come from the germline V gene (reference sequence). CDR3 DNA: TGCAGTGGTAGAGCTGCTAGCGGGGACACAGATACGCAGTATTTT. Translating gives CSGRAASGDTDTQYF.

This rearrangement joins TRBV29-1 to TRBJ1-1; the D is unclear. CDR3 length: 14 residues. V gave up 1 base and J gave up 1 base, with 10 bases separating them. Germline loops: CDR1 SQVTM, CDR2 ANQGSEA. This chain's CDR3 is CSVEGAEENTEAFF. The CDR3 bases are TGCAGCGTTGAAGGGGCAGAGGAGAACACTGAAGCTTTCTTT.